The T cell receptor (beta chain) under discussion was sequenced for a study of T cells after yellow fever vaccination (dated by TCRdb to the late 2010s). Study-wide context: The SMART-Seq v4 Ultra Low Input RNA kit was used to prepare libraries from fractions with low cell numbers. To follow T-cell clones before and after both primary and booster YFV17D yellow fever vaccination, bulk TCR alpha and beta repertoires underwent longitudinal sequencing. Two healthy male donors, one aged 18 to 30 and one aged 30 to 40 years, made up the cohort. Blood samples were taken at several timepoints before and after primary and secondary immunization, and bulk PBMC replicates and cell subsets were isolated.

TCR cDNA was synthesized by 5'RACE template switching, through which a universal primer site and unique molecular identifiers were introduced. Priming for cDNA synthesis came from both the TCR alpha and TCR beta constant segments. Library amplification involved two PCR steps, and the second step added sample barcodes and sequencing adapters. Libraries were sequenced on Illumina HiSeq 2500 (2x100 bp) or NovaSeq (2x150 bp). The authors' pipeline ran thus. Reads were demultiplexed and collapsed into UMI consensus sequences with MIGEC, and V(D)J alignment was performed with MiXCR. Vaccine-responding clonotypes were defined with edgeR using replicate PBMC samples, requiring FDR below 0.01 and a log2 fold change above 5 up to day 15. Each bulk clonotype received a CD4 or CD8 identity based on whether the sequenced CD4 or CD8 repertoire contained that clonotype at higher abundance. The raw public data were reprocessed by TCRdb itself: fastp quality trimming at Q25, MiXCR clonotype calling, in-frame beta chains only. Here each entry gathers all rows of one CDR3 protein and keeps the most common genes and DNA. For this entry, the V and J calls and clone size follow TCRdb and not the study's own pipeline. In this sample the table shows over 100,000 distinct CDR3 sequences, roughly 8.9% of which occur a single time. The leading ten clones occupy roughly 23% of the sample.

Reading from cysteine to phenylalanine, the CDR3 counts 10 amino acids. The read is trimmed to its CDR3 DNA, 30 bases read in frame from base 1. Reading the germline V gene (reference sequence) gives CDR1 MNHNY and CDR2 SVGAGI. The junction carries 4 bases between V and J, which are trimmed by 4 bases and 9 bases respectively. Worth noting for this clonotype: The target of this receptor is not known. A much larger clonotype is one base distant, so this may be a read error.

General study outcomes and caveats: Because only a couple of donors were included in the study, the extent to which the findings can be generalized is limited. The secondary T-cell response was found to be weaker but faster than the primary response, with a peak reached on day 5 rather than on day 15. Computational filtering was required because FACS-sorted repertoires could contain abundant contaminating clonotypes from the bulk population. A small share of clonotypes was detected in both CD4 and CD8 compartments, with the overlap likely arising from convergent recombination. Most clones expanded after primary vaccination (approximately 96% of CD4 and approximately 90% of CD8) were re-detected after the booster, suggesting that broad memory maintenance occurred.

According to the study, the label for this sample's treatment or condition signals: live attenuated yellow fever vaccine strain. A standard Ficoll-Paque protocol was used to isolate PBMCs from peripheral blood. Dynabeads CD4 and CD8 positive selection kits were used to isolate CD4 and CD8 T-cell fractions. RNA was extracted with TriZol from bulk PBMCs, CD4 and CD8 fractions, and dextramer-positive and dextramer-negative fractions. Sequenced here: CD8+ T cells sorted from PBMCs, sampled 45 days after the yellow fever booster vaccination. The clonotype was recovered from a man younger than 40 who received the YFV17D yellow fever vaccine. The V gene is TRBV6-6 and the J gene is TRBJ2-1; the D gene identity is not certain. The CDR3 protein sequence reads: CASSSGEQFF. The nucleotide sequence reads as follows: TGTGCCAGCAGTTCCGGTGAGCAGTTCTTC.